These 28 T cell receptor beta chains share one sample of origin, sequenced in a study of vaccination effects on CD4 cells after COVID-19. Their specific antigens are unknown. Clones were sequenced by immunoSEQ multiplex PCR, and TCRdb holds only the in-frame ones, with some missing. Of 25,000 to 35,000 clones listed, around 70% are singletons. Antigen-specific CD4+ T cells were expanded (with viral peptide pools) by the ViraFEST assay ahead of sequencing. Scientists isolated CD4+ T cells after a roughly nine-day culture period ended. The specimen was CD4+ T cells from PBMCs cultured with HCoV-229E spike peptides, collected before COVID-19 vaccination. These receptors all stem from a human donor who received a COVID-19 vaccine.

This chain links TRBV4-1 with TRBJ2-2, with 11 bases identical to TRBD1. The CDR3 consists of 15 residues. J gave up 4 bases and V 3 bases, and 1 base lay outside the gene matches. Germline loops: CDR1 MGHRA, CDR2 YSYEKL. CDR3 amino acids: CASSQGTGGTGELFF. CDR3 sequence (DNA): TGCGCCAGCAGCCAGGGGACAGGGGGCACCGGGGAGCTGTTTTTT.

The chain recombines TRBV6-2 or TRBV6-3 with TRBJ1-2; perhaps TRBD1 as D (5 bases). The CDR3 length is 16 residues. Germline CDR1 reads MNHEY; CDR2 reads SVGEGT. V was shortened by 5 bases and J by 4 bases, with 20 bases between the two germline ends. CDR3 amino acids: CASSLYDGRRVYGYTF. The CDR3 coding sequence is TGTGCCAGCAGTCTTTACGATGGCCGCAGGGTCTATGGCTACACCTTC.

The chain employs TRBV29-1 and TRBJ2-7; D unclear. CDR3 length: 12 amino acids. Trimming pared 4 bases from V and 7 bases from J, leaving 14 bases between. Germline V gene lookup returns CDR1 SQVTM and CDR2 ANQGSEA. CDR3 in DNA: TGCAGCGTTGGAGAAGGGTATTCGGAGCAGTACTTC. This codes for CSVGEGYSEQYF.

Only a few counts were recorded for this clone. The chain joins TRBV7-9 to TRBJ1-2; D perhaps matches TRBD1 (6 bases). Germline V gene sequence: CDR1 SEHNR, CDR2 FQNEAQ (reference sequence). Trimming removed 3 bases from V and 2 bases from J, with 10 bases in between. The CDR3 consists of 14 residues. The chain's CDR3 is CASSLLGTNYGYTF. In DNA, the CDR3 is TGTGCCAGCAGCTTGTTAGGGACAAACTATGGCTACACCTTC.

CDR3 nucleotide sequence: TGTGCCAGCAGTGGGGGGACAGTCCCCGGCACCGGGGAGCTGTTTTTT. Its protein is CASSGGTVPGTGELFF. The gene calls are TRBV6-1 and TRBJ2-2; 7 nucleotides align to TRBD1. The CDR3 is 16 residues long. Germline CDR1 reads MNHNS; CDR2 reads SASEGT. Unmatched junction bases numbered 9, after V lost 4 bases and J lost 4 bases.

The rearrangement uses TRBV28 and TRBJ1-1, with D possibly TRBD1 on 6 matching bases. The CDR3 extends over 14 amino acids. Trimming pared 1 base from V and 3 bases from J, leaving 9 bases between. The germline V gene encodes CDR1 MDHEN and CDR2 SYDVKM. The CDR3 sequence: CASSLSGEYTEAFF. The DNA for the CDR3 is TGTGCCAGCAGTTTATCAGGGGAGTACACTGAAGCTTTCTTT.

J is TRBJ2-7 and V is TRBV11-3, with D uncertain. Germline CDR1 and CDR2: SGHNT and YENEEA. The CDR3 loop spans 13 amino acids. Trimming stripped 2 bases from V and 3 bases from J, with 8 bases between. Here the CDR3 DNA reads TGTGCCAGCAGCTTATTTTCGAACTACGAGCAGTACTTC. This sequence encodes CASSLFSNYEQYF.

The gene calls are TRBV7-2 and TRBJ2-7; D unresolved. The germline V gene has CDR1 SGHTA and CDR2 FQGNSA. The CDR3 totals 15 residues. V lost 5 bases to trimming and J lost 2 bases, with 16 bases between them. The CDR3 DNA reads TGTGCCAGCAGCCTGGGCCGGTCGGCTACCTACGAGCAGTACTTC. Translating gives CASSLGRSATYEQYF.

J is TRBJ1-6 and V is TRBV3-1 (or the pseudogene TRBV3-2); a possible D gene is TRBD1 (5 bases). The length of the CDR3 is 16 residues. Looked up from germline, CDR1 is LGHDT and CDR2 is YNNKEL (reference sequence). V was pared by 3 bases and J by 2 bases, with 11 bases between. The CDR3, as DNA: TGTGCCAGCAGCCAGAAAGACAGCACCTATAATTCACCCCTCCACTTT. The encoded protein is CASSQKDSTYNSPLHF.

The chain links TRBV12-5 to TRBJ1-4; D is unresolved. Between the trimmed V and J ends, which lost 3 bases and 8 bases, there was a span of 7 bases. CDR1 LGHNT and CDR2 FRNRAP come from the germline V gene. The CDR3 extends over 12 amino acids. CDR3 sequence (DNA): TGTGCTAGTGGTTTTAGTAACGAAAAACTGTTTTTT. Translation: CASGFSNEKLFF.

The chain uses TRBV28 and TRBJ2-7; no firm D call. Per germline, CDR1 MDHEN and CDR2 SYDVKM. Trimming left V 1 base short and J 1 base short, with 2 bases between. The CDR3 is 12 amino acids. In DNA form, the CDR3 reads TGTGCCAGCAGTTTATATTCCTACGAGCAGTACTTC. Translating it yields CASSLYSYEQYF.

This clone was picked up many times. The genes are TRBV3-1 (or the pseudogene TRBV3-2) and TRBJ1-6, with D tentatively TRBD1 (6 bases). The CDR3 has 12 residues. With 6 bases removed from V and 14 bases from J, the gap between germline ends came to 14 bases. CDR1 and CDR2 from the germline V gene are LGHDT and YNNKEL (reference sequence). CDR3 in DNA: TGTGCCAGCAGTCCGGGACATCTTACCCTCCACTTT. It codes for CASSPGHLTLHF.

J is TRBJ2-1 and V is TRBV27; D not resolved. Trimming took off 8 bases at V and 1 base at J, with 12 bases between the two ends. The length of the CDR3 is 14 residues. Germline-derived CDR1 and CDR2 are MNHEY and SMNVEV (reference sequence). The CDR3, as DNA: TGTGCCAGCGGGCCCTCCGGGTCCTACAATGAGCAGTTCTTC. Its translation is CASGPSGSYNEQFF.

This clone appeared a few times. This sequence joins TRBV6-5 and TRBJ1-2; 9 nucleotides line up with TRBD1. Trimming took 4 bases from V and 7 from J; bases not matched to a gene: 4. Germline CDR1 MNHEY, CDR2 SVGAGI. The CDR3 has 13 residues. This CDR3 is CASSSTGGFGYTF. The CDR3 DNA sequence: TGTGCCAGCAGTTCGACAGGGGGGTTTGGCTACACCTTC.

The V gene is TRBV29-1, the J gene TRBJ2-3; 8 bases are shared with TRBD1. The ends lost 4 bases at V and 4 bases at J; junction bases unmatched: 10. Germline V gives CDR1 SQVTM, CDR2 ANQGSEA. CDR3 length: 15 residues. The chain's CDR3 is CSVGPLAGGPDTQYF. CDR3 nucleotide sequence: TGCAGCGTTGGACCCCTGGCAGGGGGCCCAGATACGCAGTATTTT.

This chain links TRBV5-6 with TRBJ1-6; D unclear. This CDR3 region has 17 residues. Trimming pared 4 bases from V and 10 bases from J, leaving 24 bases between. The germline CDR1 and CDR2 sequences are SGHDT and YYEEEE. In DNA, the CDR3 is TGTGCCAGCAGCGGGATGAGGGAAGGGCTCGGAACGTCACCCCTCCACTTT. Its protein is CASSGMREGLGTSPLHF.

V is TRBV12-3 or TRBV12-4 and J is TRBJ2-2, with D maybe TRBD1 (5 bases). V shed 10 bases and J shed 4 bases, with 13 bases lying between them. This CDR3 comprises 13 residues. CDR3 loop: CATSGLSTGELFF. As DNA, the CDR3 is TGTGCCACCTCAGGGTTGAGCACCGGGGAGCTGTTTTTT.

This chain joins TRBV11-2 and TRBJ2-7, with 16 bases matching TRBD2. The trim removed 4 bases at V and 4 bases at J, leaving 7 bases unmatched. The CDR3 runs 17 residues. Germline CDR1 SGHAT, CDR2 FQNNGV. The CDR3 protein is CASSWGQGLAGGYEQYF. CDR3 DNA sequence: TGTGCCAGCAGCTGGGGACAGGGACTAGCGGGAGGGTACGAGCAGTACTTC. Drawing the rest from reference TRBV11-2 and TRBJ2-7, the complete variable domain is EAGVAQSPRYKIIEKRQSVAFWCNPISGHATLYWYQQILGQGPKLLIQFQNNGVVDDSQLPKDRFSAERLKGVDSTLKIQPAKLEDSAVYLCASSWGQGLAGGYEQYFGPGTRLTVT.

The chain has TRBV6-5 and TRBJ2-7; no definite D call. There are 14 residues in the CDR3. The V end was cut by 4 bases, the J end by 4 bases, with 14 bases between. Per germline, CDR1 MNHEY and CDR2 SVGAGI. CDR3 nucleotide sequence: TGTGCCAGCAGTTTTTCCCCTCAAAAGTACGAGCAGTACTTC. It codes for CASSFSPQKYEQYF.

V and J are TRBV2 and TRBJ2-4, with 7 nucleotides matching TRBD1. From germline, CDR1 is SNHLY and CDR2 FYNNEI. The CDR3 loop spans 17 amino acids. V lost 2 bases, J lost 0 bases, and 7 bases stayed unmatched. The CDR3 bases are TGTGCCAGCAGTGAAAAGGGGGCAGGGATAGCCAAAAACATTCAGTACTTC. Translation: CASSEKGAGIAKNIQYF.

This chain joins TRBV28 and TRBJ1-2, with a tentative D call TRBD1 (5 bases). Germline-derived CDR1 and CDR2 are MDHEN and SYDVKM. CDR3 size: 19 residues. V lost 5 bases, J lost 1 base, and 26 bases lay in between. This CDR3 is CASSQDSGSRPSFNYGYTF. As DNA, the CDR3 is TGTGCCAGCAGTCAAGACTCAGGGTCCCGACCTTCCTTTAACTATGGCTACACCTTC.

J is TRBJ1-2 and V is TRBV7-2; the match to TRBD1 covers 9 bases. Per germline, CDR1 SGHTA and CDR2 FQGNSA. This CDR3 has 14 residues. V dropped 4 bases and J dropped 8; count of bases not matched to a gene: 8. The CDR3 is CASSYLTGGMGYTF. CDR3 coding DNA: TGTGCCAGCAGCTATTTGACAGGGGGGATGGGCTACACCTTC.

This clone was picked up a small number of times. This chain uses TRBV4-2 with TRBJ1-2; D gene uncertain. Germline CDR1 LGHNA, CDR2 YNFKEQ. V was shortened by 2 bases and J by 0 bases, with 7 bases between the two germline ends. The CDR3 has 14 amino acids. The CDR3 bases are TGTGCCAGCAGCCAAACCGAAGCTAACTATGGCTACACCTTC. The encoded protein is CASSQTEANYGYTF.

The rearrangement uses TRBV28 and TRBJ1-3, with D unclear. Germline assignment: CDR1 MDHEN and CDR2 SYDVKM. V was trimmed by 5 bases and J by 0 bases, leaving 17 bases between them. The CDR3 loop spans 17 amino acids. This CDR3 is CASSPTVSKFSGNTIYF. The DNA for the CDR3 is TGTGCCAGCAGTCCCACAGTTTCAAAGTTCTCTGGAAACACCATATATTTT.

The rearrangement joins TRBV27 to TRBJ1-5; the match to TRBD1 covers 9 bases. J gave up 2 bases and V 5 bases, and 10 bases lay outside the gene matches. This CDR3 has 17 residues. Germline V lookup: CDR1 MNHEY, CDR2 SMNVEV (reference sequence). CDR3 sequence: CASSPKRTGVGNQPQHF. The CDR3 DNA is TGTGCCAGCAGTCCAAAGCGGACAGGGGTTGGCAATCAGCCCCAGCATTTT.

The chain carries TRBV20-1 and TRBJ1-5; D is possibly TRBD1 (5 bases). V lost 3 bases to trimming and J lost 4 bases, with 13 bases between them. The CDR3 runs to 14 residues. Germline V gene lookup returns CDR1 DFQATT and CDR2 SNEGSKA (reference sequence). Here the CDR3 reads CSASLQGGNQPQHF. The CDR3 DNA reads TGCAGTGCTAGTCTCCAGGGAGGGAATCAGCCCCAGCATTTT.

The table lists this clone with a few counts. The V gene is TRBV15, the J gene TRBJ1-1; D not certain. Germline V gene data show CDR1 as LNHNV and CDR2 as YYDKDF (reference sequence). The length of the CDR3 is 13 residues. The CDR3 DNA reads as TGTGCTTCGGCTGCGTGGGGAAAGACTGAAGCTTTCTTT. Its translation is CASAAWGKTEAFF.

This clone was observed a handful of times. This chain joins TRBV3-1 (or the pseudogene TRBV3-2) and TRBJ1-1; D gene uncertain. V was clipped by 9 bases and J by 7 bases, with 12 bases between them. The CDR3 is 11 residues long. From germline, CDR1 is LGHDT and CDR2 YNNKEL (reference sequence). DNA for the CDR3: TGTGCCAGTCTCGGGTGGGGTGAAGCTTTCTTT. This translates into CASLGWGEAFF.